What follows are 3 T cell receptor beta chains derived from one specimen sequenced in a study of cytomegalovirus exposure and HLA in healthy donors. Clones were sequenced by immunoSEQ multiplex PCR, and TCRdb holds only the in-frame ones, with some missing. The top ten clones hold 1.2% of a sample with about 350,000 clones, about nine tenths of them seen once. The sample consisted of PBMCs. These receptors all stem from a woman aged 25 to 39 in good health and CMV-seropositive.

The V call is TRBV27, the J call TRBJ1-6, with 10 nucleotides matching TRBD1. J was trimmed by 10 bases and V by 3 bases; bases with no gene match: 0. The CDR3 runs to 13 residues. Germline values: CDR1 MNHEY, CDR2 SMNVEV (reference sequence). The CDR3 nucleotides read TGTGCCAGCAGTTTGACAGGGGGCTCACCCCTCCACTTT. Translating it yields CASSLTGGSPLHF.

This CDR3 reads CASSQDSTGTGEDTQYF. CDR3 DNA sequence: TGCGCCAGCAGCCAAGATTCCACCGGGACAGGGGAAGATACGCAGTATTTT. This chain joins TRBV4-3 and TRBJ2-3, with 10 bases identical to TRBD1. Unmatched junction bases numbered 8, after V lost 0 bases and J lost 5 bases. This CDR3 comprises 17 residues. CDR1 LGHNA and CDR2 YSLEER come from the germline V gene.

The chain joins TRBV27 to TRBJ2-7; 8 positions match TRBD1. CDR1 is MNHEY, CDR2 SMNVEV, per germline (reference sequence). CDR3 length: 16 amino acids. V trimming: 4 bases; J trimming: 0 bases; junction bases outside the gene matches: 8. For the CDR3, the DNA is TGTGCCAGCAGTTCCAACCGGGACAGGAGCTCCTACGAGCAGTACTTC. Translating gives CASSSNRDRSSYEQYF.